The rows below give T cell receptor beta chains drawn from one sample of a study of molecular identifiers for immune sequencing clone quantification. From the PCR reads, TCRdb called clonotypes with MiXCR, one entry per CDR3 protein. The sample lists about 9,800 distinct CDR3 sequences; roughly a fifth were seen once. The sequencing input was naive CD8+ T cells from blood, with Jurkat cell RNA spiked in. The source is a human donor in good health. Some libraries in this study had Jurkat cell RNA spiked in. CDR3s include the opening cysteine and the closing phenylalanine or tryptophan.

v_gene	j_gene	CDR3aa
TRBV6-6	TRBJ2-7	CASSLGAYEQYF
TRBV6-5	TRBJ1-1	CASSYSAGVGTEAFF
TRBV5-6	TRBJ2-2	CATAHWNTGELFF
TRBV7-9	TRBJ2-5	CASSHPWQTQETQYF
TRBV5-1	TRBJ1-4	CASSFEGTNEKLFF
TRBV27	TRBJ2-1	CASSGWKRASYNEQFF
TRBV29-1	TRBJ2-3	CSVEEVGSSLSSATDTQCF
TRBV4-1	TRBJ1-2	CASSQEPGANYGYTF
TRBV6-1	TRBJ2-5	CASSQRTGFFQETQYF
TRBV20-1	TRBJ1-1	CSARETGEAFF
TRBV6-5	TRBJ2-5	CASSYSIGFQETQYF
TRBV5-3	TRBJ2-7	CASSLAGRAYGQYF
TRBV29-1	TRBJ2-7	CSVWDVSSYEQYF
TRBV29-1	TRBJ2-1	CSVDAQGRSNEQFF
TRBV4-2	TRBJ2-4	CASSQGTFPTGKNIQYF
TRBV19	TRBJ1-5	CASSVWQWGDQPQHF
TRBV2	TRBJ2-3	CASSDGTASTDTQYF
TRBV13	TRBJ2-3	CASSRPGITDTQYF
TRBV27	TRBJ1-1	CATWMVSPTEAFF
TRBV5-1	TRBJ1-4	CASSLEAGSTNEKLFF
TRBV7-9	TRBJ1-1	CASSKRETGSAEAFF
TRBV13	TRBJ2-3	CTSSLGGWASLDTQYF
TRBV20-1	TRBJ2-7	CSASSPGLAGGTYEQYF
TRBV12-3/TRBV12-4	TRBJ2-6	CASNLRGSFSGANVLTF
TRBV4-3	TRBJ2-7	CASSYYAGTSYEQYF
TRBV28	TRBJ2-7	CASSLRALPSYEQYF
TRBV7-2	TRBJ2-7	CASSSYRAYEQYF
TRBV27	TRBJ2-7	CASSYRSGYEQYF
TRBV11-2	TRBJ2-2	CASSLDSPLSGPYTGELFF
TRBV28	TRBJ2-7	CASSSRGGTWGYEQYF
TRBV5-4	TRBJ2-2	CASSPTGLAEPTGELFF
TRBV6-2/TRBV6-3	TRBJ2-7	CASVSSAYEQYF
TRBV12-3/TRBV12-4	TRBJ2-2	CASSFTSHAGELFF
TRBV27	TRBJ1-5	CASSFTGEFQPQHF
TRBV7-8	TRBJ2-7	CASSLVQGTYEQYF
TRBV28	TRBJ2-3	CASSPRTGISTDTQYF
TRBV9	TRBJ2-1	CASSVMGTSYNEQFF
TRBV6-6	TRBJ2-1	CASSGGNEQFF
TRBV7-2	TRBJ2-5	CASSLREHQFGETQYF
TRBV7-2	TRBJ2-1	CASSRGLSSYNEQFF
TRBV28	TRBJ1-2	CASILNHGPSFGYTF
TRBV2	TRBJ1-1	CASSGQGGEAFF
TRBV6-2/TRBV6-3	TRBJ2-3	CASSFPGTDTQYF
TRBV25-1	TRBJ2-7	CASSEPDSYEQYF
TRBV30	TRBJ2-2	CACPPRTGFTGELFF
TRBV20-1	TRBJ2-1	CSARDLLNPPGFEQFF
TRBV6-2/TRBV6-3	TRBJ2-7	CASGRAYEQYF
TRBV27	TRBJ2-2	CASSLWGGRSTGELFF